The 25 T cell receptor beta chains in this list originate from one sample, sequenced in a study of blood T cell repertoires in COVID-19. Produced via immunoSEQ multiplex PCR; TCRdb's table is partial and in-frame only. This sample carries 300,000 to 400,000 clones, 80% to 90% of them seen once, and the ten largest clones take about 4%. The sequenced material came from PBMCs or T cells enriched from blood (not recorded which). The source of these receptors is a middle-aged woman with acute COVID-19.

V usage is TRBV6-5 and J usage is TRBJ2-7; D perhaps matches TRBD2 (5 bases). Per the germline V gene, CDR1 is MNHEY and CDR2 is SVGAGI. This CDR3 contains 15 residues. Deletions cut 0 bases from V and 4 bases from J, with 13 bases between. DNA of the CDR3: TGTGCCAGCAGTTACTCCGTCGAGGGTGGGTACGAGCAGTACTTC. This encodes CASSYSVEGGYEQYF.

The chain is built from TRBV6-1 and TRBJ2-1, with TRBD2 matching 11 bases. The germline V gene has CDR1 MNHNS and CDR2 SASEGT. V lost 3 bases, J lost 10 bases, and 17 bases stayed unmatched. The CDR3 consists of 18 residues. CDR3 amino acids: CASSELRRGTSGLAEQFF. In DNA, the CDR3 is TGTGCCAGCAGTGAGTTAAGGAGGGGGACTAGCGGCCTCGCCGAGCAGTTCTTC.

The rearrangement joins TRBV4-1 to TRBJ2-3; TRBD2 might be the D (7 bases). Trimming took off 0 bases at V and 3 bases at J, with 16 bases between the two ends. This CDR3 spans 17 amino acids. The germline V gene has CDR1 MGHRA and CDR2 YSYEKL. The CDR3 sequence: CASSQEGGGALTDTQYF. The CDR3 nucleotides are TGCGCCAGCAGCCAAGAAGGAGGGGGGGCGTTGACAGATACGCAGTATTTT.

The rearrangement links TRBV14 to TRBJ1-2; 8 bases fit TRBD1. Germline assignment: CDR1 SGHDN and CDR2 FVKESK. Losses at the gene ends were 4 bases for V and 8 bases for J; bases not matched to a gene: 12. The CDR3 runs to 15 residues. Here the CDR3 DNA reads TGTGCCAGCAGCCTATTTCTAGCAGGGGGCGCGGGCTACACCTTC. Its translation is CASSLFLAGGAGYTF.

The CDR3 DNA is TGTGCCAGCAGCTCAGGGGTGGGTGACTACAATGAGCAGTTCTTC. As protein: CASSSGVGDYNEQFF. V usage is TRBV7-3 and J usage is TRBJ2-1, with D maybe TRBD1 (6 bases). The length of the CDR3 is 15 residues. CDR1 is SGHTA, CDR2 FQGTGA, per germline. The germline V and J ends were trimmed by 4 bases and 3 bases, with 13 bases remaining between them. The full variable domain, in which reference TRBV7-3 and TRBJ2-1 provide the parts outside the CDR3, is GAGVSQTPSNKVTEKGKYVELRCDPISGHTALYWYRQSLGQGPEFLIYFQGTGAADDSGLPNDRFFAVRPEGSVSTLKIQRTERGDSAVYLCASSSGVGDYNEQFFGPGTRLTVL.

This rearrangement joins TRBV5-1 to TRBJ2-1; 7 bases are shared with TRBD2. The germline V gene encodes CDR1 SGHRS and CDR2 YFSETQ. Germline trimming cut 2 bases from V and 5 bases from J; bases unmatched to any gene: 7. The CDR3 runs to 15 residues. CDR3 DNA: TGCGCCAGCAGCTTAGGACTAGTTTCCCACAATGAGCAGTTCTTC. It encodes CASSLGLVSHNEQFF.

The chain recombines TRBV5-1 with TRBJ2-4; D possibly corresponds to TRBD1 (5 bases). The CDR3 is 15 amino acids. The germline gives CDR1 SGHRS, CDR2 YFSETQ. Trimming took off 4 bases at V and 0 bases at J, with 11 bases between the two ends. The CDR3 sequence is CASSTGATAKNIQYF. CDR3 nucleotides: TGCGCCAGCAGCACTGGGGCTACAGCCAAAAACATTCAGTACTTC.

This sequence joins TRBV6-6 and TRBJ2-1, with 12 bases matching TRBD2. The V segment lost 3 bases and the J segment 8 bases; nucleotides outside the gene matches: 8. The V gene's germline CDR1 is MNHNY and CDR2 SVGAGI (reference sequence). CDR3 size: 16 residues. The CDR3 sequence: CASSYSTSGRMYEQFF. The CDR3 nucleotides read TGTGCCAGCAGTTATAGTACTAGCGGGAGGATGTATGAGCAGTTCTTC.

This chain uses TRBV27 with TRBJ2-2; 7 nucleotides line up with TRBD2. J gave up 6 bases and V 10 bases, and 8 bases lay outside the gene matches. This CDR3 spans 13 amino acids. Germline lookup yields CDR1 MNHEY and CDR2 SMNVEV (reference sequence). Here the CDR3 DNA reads TGTGCCACCTCACGGGGAGGGGCCGGGGAGCTGTTTTTT. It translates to CATSRGGAGELFF.

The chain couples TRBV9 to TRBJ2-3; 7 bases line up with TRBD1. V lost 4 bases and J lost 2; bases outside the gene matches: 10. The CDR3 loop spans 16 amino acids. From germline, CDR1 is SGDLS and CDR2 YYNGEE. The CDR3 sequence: CASSPDTTGLTDTQYF. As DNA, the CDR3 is TGTGCCAGCAGCCCTGACACGACAGGGCTCACAGATACGCAGTATTTT.

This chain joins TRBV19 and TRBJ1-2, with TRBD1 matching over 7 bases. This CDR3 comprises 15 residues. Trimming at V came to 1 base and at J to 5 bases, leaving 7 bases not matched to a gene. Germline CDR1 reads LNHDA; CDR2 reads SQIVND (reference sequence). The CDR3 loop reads CASSIGPGQTYGYTF. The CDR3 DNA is TGTGCCAGTAGTATAGGACCGGGACAGACATATGGCTACACCTTC.

CDR3 sequence reads: CAISGVDRDINYGYTF. The CDR3 DNA is TGTGCCATCAGTGGGGTCGACAGGGACATTAACTATGGCTACACCTTC. The chain recombines TRBV10-3 with TRBJ1-2; 7 bases fit TRBD1. After removal of 4 bases from V and 1 base from J, the junction contained 9 bases not matched to a gene. The CDR3 contains 16 residues. Germline loops: CDR1 ENHRY, CDR2 SYGVKD.

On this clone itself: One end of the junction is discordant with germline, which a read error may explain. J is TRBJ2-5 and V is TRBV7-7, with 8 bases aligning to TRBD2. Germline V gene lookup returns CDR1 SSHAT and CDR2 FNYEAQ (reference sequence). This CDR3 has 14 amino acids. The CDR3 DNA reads TGTGCTAGCAGCTTACAGCCTAGCGGGGAGACCCAGTACTTC. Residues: CASSLQPSGETQYF.

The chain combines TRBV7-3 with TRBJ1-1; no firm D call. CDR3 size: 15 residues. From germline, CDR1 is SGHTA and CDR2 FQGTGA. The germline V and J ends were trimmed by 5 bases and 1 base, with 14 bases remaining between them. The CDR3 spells CASSPGIGRNTEAFF. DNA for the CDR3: TGTGCCAGCAGCCCAGGTATAGGGAGGAACACTGAAGCTTTCTTT.

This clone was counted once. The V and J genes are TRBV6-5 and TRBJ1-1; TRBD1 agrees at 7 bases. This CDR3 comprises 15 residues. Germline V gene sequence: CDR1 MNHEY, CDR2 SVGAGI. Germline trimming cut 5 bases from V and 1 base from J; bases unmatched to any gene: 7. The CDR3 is CASSPAGTENTEAFF. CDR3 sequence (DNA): TGTGCCAGCAGTCCCGCCGGGACAGAGAACACTGAAGCTTTCTTT.

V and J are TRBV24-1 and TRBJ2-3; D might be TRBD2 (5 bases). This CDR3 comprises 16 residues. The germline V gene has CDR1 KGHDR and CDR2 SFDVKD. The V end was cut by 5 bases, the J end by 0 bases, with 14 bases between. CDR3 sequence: CATSVPGVASTDTQYF. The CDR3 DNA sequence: TGTGCCACCAGTGTCCCCGGGGTTGCTAGCACAGATACGCAGTATTTT.

The CDR3 spells CASSTGQDSEAFF. CDR3 coding DNA: TGCGCCAGCAGCACTGGGCAGGACTCTGAAGCTTTCTTT. The chain combines TRBV5-1 with TRBJ1-1, with D unclear. CDR1 is SGHRS, CDR2 YFSETQ, per germline. The CDR3 length is 13 residues. V was clipped by 4 bases and J by 6 bases, with 13 bases between them.

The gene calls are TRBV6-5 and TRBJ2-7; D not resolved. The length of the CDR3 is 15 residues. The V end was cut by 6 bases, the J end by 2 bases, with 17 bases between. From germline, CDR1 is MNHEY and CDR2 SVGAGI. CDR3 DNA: TGTGCCAGCAGACGCAACGACAAGCCCCCCTACGAGCAGTACTTC. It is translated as CASRRNDKPPYEQYF.

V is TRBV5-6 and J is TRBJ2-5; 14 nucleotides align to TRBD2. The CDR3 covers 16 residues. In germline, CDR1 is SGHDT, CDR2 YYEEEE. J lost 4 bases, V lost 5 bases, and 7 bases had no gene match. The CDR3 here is CASSQGLAGGTETQYF. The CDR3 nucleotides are TGTGCCAGCAGTCAAGGACTAGCGGGAGGCACAGAGACCCAGTACTTC. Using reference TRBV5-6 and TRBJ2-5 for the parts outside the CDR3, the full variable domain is DAGVTQSPTHLIKTRGQQVTLRCSPKSGHDTVSWYQQALGQGPQFIFQYYEEEERQRGNFPDRFSGHQFPNYSSELNVNALLLGDSALYLCASSQGLAGGTETQYFGPGTRLLVL.

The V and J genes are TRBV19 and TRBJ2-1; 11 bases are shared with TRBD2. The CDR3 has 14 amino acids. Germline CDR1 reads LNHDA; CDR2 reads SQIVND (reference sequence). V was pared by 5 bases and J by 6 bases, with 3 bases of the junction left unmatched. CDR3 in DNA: TGTGCCAGTAGTGGGACTAGCGGTTTCAATGAGCAGTTCTTC. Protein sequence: CASSGTSGFNEQFF. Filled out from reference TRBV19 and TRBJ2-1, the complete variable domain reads DGGITQSPKYLFRKEGQNVTLSCEQNLNHDAMYWYRQDPGQGLRLIYYSQIVNDFQKGDIAEGYSVSREKKESFPLTVTSAQKNPTAFYLCASSGTSGFNEQFFGPGTRLTVL.

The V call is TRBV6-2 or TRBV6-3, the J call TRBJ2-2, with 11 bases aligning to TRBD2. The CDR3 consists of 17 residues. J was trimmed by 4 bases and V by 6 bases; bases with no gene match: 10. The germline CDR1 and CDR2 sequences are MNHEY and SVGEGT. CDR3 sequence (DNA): TGTGCCAGCAGCCCTAACGGACTAGCGGGCGGCACCGGGGAGCTGTTTTTT. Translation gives CASSPNGLAGGTGELFF.

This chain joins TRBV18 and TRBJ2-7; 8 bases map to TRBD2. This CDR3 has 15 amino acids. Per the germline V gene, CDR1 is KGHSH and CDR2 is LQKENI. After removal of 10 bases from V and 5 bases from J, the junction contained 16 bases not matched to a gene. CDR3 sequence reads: CATAPRTSFSHEQYF. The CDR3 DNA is TGTGCCACCGCACCCAGGACTAGCTTTTCCCACGAGCAGTACTTC.

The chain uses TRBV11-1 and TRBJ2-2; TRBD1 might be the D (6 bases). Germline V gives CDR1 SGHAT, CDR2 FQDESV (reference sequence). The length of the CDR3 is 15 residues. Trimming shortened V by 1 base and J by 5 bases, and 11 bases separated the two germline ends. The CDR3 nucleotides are TGTGCCAGCAGCTTAGGTCCAGGGGAAACCGGGGAGCTGTTTTTT. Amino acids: CASSLGPGETGELFF.

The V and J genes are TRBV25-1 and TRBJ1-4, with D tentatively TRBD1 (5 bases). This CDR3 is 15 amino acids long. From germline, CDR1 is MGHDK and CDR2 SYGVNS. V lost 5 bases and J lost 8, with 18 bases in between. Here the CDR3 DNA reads TGTGCCAGCAGTATGCAGGGCGCCCGGGGGGAAAAACTGTTTTTT. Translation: CASSMQGARGEKLFF.

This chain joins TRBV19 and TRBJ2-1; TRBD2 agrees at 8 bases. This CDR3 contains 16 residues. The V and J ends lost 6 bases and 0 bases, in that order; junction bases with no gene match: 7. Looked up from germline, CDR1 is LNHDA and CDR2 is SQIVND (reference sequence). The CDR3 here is CASSSSGLSSYNEQFF. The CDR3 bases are TGTGCCAGTAGCTCTAGCGGGCTTAGCTCCTACAATGAGCAGTTCTTC.